This T cell receptor (beta chain) is drawn from a study of cytomegalovirus exposure and HLA in healthy donors. This CDR3 spans 15 amino acids. CDR1 and CDR2 (germline): MNHNY, SVGAGI (reference sequence). Germline trimming cut 9 bases from V and 1 base from J; bases unmatched to any gene: 6. Assay used: immunoSEQ multiplex PCR; TCRdb lists only in-frame clones, some missing. The profile shows around 190,000 clones, about three quarters of them singletons. The study, taken as a whole, reports: A few CMV-associated chains were confirmed in vitro to be specific for CMV antigens. Reports showed the classifier diagnosing cytomegalovirus status with high specificity and sensitivity. The study listed approximately 160 cytomegalovirus-associated TCR beta chains.

This clone was seen just once. No antigen is known for it. The J gene is TRBJ1-5, the V gene TRBV6-6; 10 nucleotides agree with TRBD1. This sequence originates from a woman under 40 in good health and CMV-seronegative. Sequenced: PBMCs. The CDR3 loop is CASRTGQGSNQPQHF. The CDR3 coding sequence is TGTGCCAGTCGGACGGGACAGGGGAGCAATCAGCCCCAGCATTTT.